These 12 T cell receptor beta chains originate from one sample sequenced in a study of T cells in Graves' hyperthyroidism and ophthalmopathy. RNA transcripts gave rise to amplified TCR beta CDR3 regions. HTBI primers were used for first-round RT-PCR of the TCR CDR3. TCRdb reprocessed the multiplex PCR reads via MiXCR and lists one record per CDR3 protein. The data show 540,000 or so distinct CDR3 sequences, roughly 50% seen once. Sequenced input: peripheral blood or thyroid tissue (not recorded which). The receptors stem from an adult woman with Graves' disease, either hyperthyroidism or ophthalmopathy (not recorded which).

Many counts were recorded for this clonotype. This chain joins TRBV7-6 and TRBJ2-3; D is possibly TRBD1 or TRBD2 (5 bases each). V was pared by 0 bases and J by 0 bases, with 7 bases between. Germline lookup yields CDR1 SGHVS and CDR2 FNYEAQ. The CDR3 contains 15 residues. In DNA, the CDR3 is TGTGCCAGCAGCTTAGCCGGGGCTAGCACAGATACGCAGTATTTT. Translation: CASSLAGASTDTQYF.

The chain carries TRBV29-1 and TRBJ2-7; perhaps D is TRBD1 or TRBD2 (5 bases each). The CDR3 is 13 amino acids. Germline lookup yields CDR1 SQVTM and CDR2 ANQGSEA. Trimming took off 7 bases at V and 0 bases at J, with 13 bases between the two ends. CDR3 region: CSAEGRDSYEQYF. The CDR3 region has the DNA TGCAGCGCCGAGGGCAGGGACTCCTACGAGCAGTACTTC.

This clonotype was counted at least ten times. CDR3 residues: CATSAQTGTEAFF. The DNA of the CDR3 is TGTGCCACCAGTGCCCAAACAGGCACTGAAGCTTTCTTT. The chain combines TRBV24-1 with TRBJ1-1; the D gene is possibly TRBD1 (5 bases). This CDR3 has 13 residues. Germline-derived CDR1 and CDR2 are KGHDR and SFDVKD. Trimming left V 5 bases short and J 4 bases short, with 10 bases between.

This clonotype was detected many times. This sequence joins TRBV10-3 and TRBJ2-7, with TRBD1 identical over 8 bases. V lost 10 bases to trimming and J lost 3 bases; unmatched junction nucleotides: 17. The CDR3 sequence is 16 residues long. Germline values: CDR1 ENHRY, CDR2 SYGVKD. CDR3 bases: TGTGCCACAGCACCGTTGTGGGGACAGGTAAACTACGAGCAGTACTTC. Protein product: CATAPLWGQVNYEQYF.

The table lists this clonotype with many counts. This chain uses TRBV7-9 with TRBJ1-1; D is unresolved. The CDR3 sequence is 15 residues long. Looked up from germline, CDR1 is SEHNR and CDR2 is FQNEAQ (reference sequence). V gave up 0 bases and J gave up 1 base, with 9 bases separating them. CDR3 coding DNA: TGTGCCAGCAGCTTAGCGCTACGGGGGAACACTGAAGCTTTCTTT. Residues: CASSLALRGNTEAFF.

The V and J genes are TRBV2 and TRBJ1-4; D unresolved. The germline V gene encodes CDR1 SNHLY and CDR2 FYNNEI. V was clipped by 6 bases and J by 7 bases, with 12 bases between them. This CDR3 is built from 13 residues. The CDR3 region has the DNA TGTGCCAGCAGGTCCTACGAGGGTGAAAAACTGTTTTTT. Translation gives CASRSYEGEKLFF.

This clonotype was found once. The chain employs TRBV5-4 and TRBJ1-3; possible D gene TRBD1, 5 bases. Germline CDR1 SGHNT, CDR2 YYREEE (reference sequence). This CDR3 contains 14 residues. V was pared by 5 bases and J by 12 bases, with 21 bases between. The DNA for the CDR3 is TGTGCCAGCAGAAAGGGGATTACGGGAGTCATCATATATTTT. It specifies CASRKGITGVIIYF.

At least ten counts were recorded for this clonotype. This chain links TRBV28 with TRBJ2-5, with D unresolved. CDR3 size: 12 residues. Per germline, CDR1 MDHEN and CDR2 SYDVKM. V lost 3 bases and J 3 bases, leaving 5 bases between the germline ends. In DNA form, the CDR3 reads TGTGCCAGCAGTTTGTCAAAAGAGACCCAGTACTTC. Protein: CASSLSKETQYF. Variable domain in full (rest from reference TRBV28 and TRBJ2-5): DVKVTQSSRYLVKRTGEKVFLECVQDMDHENMFWYRQDPGLGLRLIYFSYDVKMKEKGDIPEGYSVSREKKERFSLILESASTNQTSMYLCASSLSKETQYFGPGTRLLVL.

This clonotype was recorded many times. The chain couples TRBV15 to TRBJ1-6; D call uncertain. The CDR3 has 14 residues. Trimming shortened V by 6 bases and J by 0 bases, and 6 bases separated the two germline ends. Germline loops: CDR1 LNHNV, CDR2 YYDKDF (reference sequence). CDR3 in DNA: TGTGCCACCAGAAGTAGCTCCTATAATTCACCCCTCCACTTT. Translating it yields CATRSSSYNSPLHF.

The chain is built from TRBV15 and TRBJ2-6; D is possibly TRBD2 (5 bases). CDR3 length: 16 amino acids. Trimming left V 5 bases short and J 0 bases short, with 11 bases between. CDR1 is LNHNV, CDR2 YYDKDF, per germline (reference sequence). CDR3 protein: CATSWRRSSGANVLTF. The CDR3, as DNA: TGTGCCACCAGCTGGCGGAGGAGCTCTGGGGCCAACGTCCTGACTTTC.

The table lists this clonotype with many counts. The chain carries TRBV6-2 or TRBV6-3 and TRBJ2-6, with 12 bases aligning to TRBD2. This CDR3 region has 17 residues. Germline V lookup: CDR1 MNHEY, CDR2 SVGEGT. With V trimmed by 5 bases and J by 3 bases, 5 bases remained unmatched. CDR3 nucleotide sequence: TGTGCCAGCAGTGGCGGACTAGCGGGATTTGGGGCCAACGTCCTGACTTTC. Protein sequence: CASSGGLAGFGANVLTF.

This clonotype was counted a single time. V gene TRBV7-9 combines with J gene TRBJ2-5, with 13 bases that match TRBD2. Germline lookup yields CDR1 SEHNR and CDR2 FQNEAQ (reference sequence). J was trimmed by 5 bases and V by 5 bases; bases with no gene match: 17. The CDR3 length is 19 residues. CDR3 in amino acids: CASSIELAGGSSFGETQYF. The CDR3 DNA reads as TGTGCCAGCAGCATAGAACTAGCGGGAGGGTCCAGCTTCGGGGAGACCCAGTACTTC.